A selection of T cell receptor beta chains follows, all from one sample in a study of cytomegalovirus exposure and HLA in healthy donors. The repertoire was sequenced with immunoSEQ multiplex PCR; TCRdb's copy has only in-frame clones and lacks some. The sample lists around 130,000 clones, 80% occurring once. Sequenced material: PBMCs. The receptors shown here come from a middle-aged man in good health and CMV-seronegative. Both conserved end residues are part of each CDR3.

J gene,V gene,CDR3 protein
TRBJ1-6,TRBV7-2,CASSRGAQHNSPLHF
TRBJ2-5,TRBV5-4,CASSPRGGLETQYF
TRBJ1-1,TRBV7-6,CASSLVQFRNTEAFF
TRBJ2-1,TRBV27,CASSFPGVGDNEQFF
TRBJ2-5,TRBV10-1,CASSDLRENQETQYF
TRBJ2-7,TRBV5-8,CASSPGQGYGLGEQYF
TRBJ2-3,TRBV6-1,CASSEGQRKKQYF
TRBJ1-2,TRBV27,CASSFDGASAKDYGYTF
TRBJ2-5,TRBV27,CASSSAEAGGKETQYF
TRBJ2-7,TRBV15,CATSREFSGGAYEQYF
TRBJ2-2,TRBV7-2,CASGRLAGGAGELFF
TRBJ2-4,TRBV5-1,CASSPQQGSENIQYF
TRBJ1-3,TRBV11-2,CASSLDRVSSGNTIYF
TRBJ1-1,TRBV7-2,CAIILGTGGTEAFF
TRBJ1-1,TRBV6-5,CASRLGRDTEAFF
TRBJ1-4,TRBV29-1,CSAQGGDEKLFF
TRBJ2-3,TRBV13,CASSGSGRANLTDTQYF
TRBJ1-2,TRBV18,CASSADRQYGYTF
TRBJ2-7,TRBV7-9,CASSLGQGIYEQYF
TRBJ1-1,TRBV6-5,CASSYGDRLNTEAFF
TRBJ1-1,TRBV18,CASSHPRGPNTEAFF
TRBJ2-7,TRBV5-6,CASSEGGFIVYEQYF
-,TRBV19,CASSTWGQGIDEQYF
TRBJ2-1,TRBV30,CAWMGHNEQFF
TRBJ2-2,TRBV7-2,CASSVTRTSGNTGELFF
TRBJ2-3,TRBV19,CASTIGQGSTDTQYF
TRBJ1-3,TRBV18,CASSDIQGAGNTIYF
TRBJ2-7,TRBV30,CAWSVYQAYEQYF
TRBJ1-4,TRBV7-9,CASSLGQGSPEKLFF
TRBJ1-6,TRBV11-2,CASSSDRGSTPLHF
TRBJ2-1,TRBV5-1,CASSYGGVIDEQFF
TRBJ2-7,TRBV18,CASSPALGGLAYYEQYF
TRBJ1-4,TRBV6-1,CASTGQGEKLFF
TRBJ2-5,TRBV19,CASSQGVRETQYF
TRBJ2-1,TRBV6-1,CASSEGTSGYNEQFF
TRBJ1-1,TRBV6-5,CASSYGTANTEAFF
TRBJ2-3,TRBV2,CASRERGDTQYF
TRBJ1-1,TRBV18,CASSSGQGGEAFF
TRBJ1-1,TRBV7-9,CASSPQDRVTEAFF
TRBJ2-7,TRBV2,CASSVGGRSEQYF
TRBJ1-1,TRBV5-5,CASSLGPEMNTEAFF
TRBJ2-5,TRBV6-5,CASSYLERGEETQYF